The source of this TCR beta chain is a study of blood T cell repertoires in COVID-19. About the research overall: Specimens from acute and convalescent COVID-19 originated in the United States, Italy and Spain.

Seattle-derived patients entered the study during active infection and were followed longitudinally. Measured with immunoSEQ multiplex PCR; TCRdb has only the in-frame clones, and not every one. The sample lists nearly 50,000 clones; around 84% were seen once. The V end lost 2 bases, the J end lost 4 bases, and 17 bases lay between the germline ends. Per the germline V gene, CDR1 is MGHDK and CDR2 is SYGVNS. The CDR3 has 16 amino acids. This clone was seen only a few times. The TCR was taken from an elderly woman with COVID-19, enrolled during active disease. J is TRBJ2-5 and V is TRBV25-1; the D gene is possibly TRBD2 (5 bases). Sequenced sample: peripheral blood. The CDR3 region is CASSETGSPMGETQYF. The CDR3, as DNA: TGTGCCAGCAGTGAAACTGGGAGTCCGATGGGAGAGACCCAGTACTTC.